The 9 T cell receptor beta chains presented below share a single source sample, sequenced in a study of cytomegalovirus exposure and HLA in healthy donors. PCR involved 60 Vbeta and 13 Jbeta primers. Profiled with immunoSEQ multiplex PCR; TCRdb holds only in-frame clones, not every one. The listing contains fewer than 200,000 clones. Material: PBMCs. The receptors come from a woman aged 55-69 years in good health and CMV-seronegative.

As DNA, the CDR3 is TGTGCCAGTGAGACAGGGATTGGGGAAGCTTTCTTT. Translated, it gives CASETGIGEAFF. The chain couples TRBV19 to TRBJ1-1, with TRBD1 identical over 7 bases. Germline CDR1 reads LNHDA; CDR2 reads SQIVND (reference sequence). The V gene end was trimmed by 8 bases and the J gene end by 8 bases; junction bases not matched to a gene: 8. The CDR3 loop spans 12 amino acids.

The chain joins TRBV2 to TRBJ1-1; 8 bases fit TRBD1. Looked up from germline, CDR1 is SNHLY and CDR2 is FYNNEI. V shed 4 bases and J 1 base; nucleotides not matched to a gene: 2. This CDR3 spans 14 amino acids. This CDR3 is CASSGGTGNTEAFF. The CDR3 DNA sequence: TGTGCCAGCAGTGGAGGGACAGGGAACACTGAAGCTTTCTTT.

Concerning this clone: Other DNA sequences within the sample encode an identical CDR3. In DNA, the CDR3 is TGTGCCAGCAGCTCCCTCTCCGGACAGGGTGGAGAGACCCAGTACTTC. This sequence encodes CASSSLSGQGGETQYF. The chain couples TRBV28 to TRBJ2-5, with TRBD1 identical over 8 bases. This CDR3 spans 16 amino acids. Germline V gives CDR1 MDHEN, CDR2 SYDVKM. The J segment lost 4 bases and the V segment lost 6 bases, leaving 13 bases of the junction unmatched.

The chain joins TRBV10-1 to TRBJ2-7, with D perhaps TRBD2 (6 bases). V lost 5 bases, J lost 3 bases, and 20 bases lay in between. Germline V gene data show CDR1 as WNHNN and CDR2 as SYGVQD (reference sequence). CDR3 length equals 16 residues. The CDR3 loop reads CASSPLPGGGNYEQYF. The CDR3 DNA sequence: TGCGCCAGCAGTCCACTCCCCGGTGGCGGGAACTACGAGCAGTACTTC.

V gene TRBV6-5 combines with J gene TRBJ1-6, with a weak D call TRBD1 (6 bases). With 4 bases removed from V and 7 bases from J, the gap between germline ends came to 14 bases. The CDR3 spans 15 residues. Germline CDR1 reads MNHEY; CDR2 reads SVGAGI. CDR3 amino acids: CASSSLRTENSPLHF. CDR3 coding DNA: TGTGCCAGCAGTTCCCTGCGGACAGAAAATTCACCCCTCCACTTT.

V is TRBV11-2 and J is TRBJ1-2; D is uncertain. Germline CDR1 SGHAT, CDR2 FQNNGV. V shed 4 bases and J shed 4 bases, with 4 bases lying between them. The CDR3 spans 11 residues. The CDR3 nucleotides are TGTGCCAGCAGCTCCCGCTATGGCTACACCTTC. Amino acids: CASSSRYGYTF.

The V gene is TRBV2, the J gene TRBJ1-2; no reliable D call. The CDR3 extends over 12 amino acids. Per the germline V gene, CDR1 is SNHLY and CDR2 is FYNNEI. The V end was cut by 4 bases, the J end by 10 bases, with 13 bases between. The CDR3 loop is CASSGYGGDYTF. The CDR3 nucleotides are TGTGCCAGCAGTGGGTACGGCGGGGACTACACCTTC.

The chain links TRBV10-1 to TRBJ2-1; D is possibly TRBD1 (6 bases). This CDR3 contains 13 residues. The germline V and J ends were trimmed by 8 bases and 4 bases, with 12 bases remaining between them. Germline V gene sequence: CDR1 WNHNN, CDR2 SYGVQD (reference sequence). CDR3 DNA sequence: TGCGCCAGCTCCAGGGGCGGGTACAATGAGCAGTTCTTC. This encodes CASSRGGYNEQFF.

The chain carries TRBV4-1 and TRBJ1-2; D call uncertain. With 3 bases removed from V and 7 bases from J, the gap between germline ends came to 18 bases. There are 15 residues in the CDR3. Germline V lookup: CDR1 MGHRA, CDR2 YSYEKL. The CDR3 region has the DNA TGCGCCAGCAGCCAGTCAGTCATGAGAGGTGGTGGCTACACCTTC. Encoded protein: CASSQSVMRGGGYTF.